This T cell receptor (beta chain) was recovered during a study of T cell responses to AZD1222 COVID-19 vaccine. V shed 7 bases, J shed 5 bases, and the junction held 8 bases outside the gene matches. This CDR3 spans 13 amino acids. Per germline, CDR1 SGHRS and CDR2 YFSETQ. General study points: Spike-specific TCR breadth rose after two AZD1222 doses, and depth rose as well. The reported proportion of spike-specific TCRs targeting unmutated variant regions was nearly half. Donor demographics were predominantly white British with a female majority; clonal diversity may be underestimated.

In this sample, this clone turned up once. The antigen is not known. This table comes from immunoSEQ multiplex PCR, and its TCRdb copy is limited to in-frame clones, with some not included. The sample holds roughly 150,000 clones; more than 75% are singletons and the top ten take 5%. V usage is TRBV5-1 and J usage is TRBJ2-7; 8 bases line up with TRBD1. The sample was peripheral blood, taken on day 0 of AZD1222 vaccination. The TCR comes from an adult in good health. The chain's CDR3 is CASRRQGRHEQYF. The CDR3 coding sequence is TGCGCCAGCCGCAGACAGGGGAGGCACGAGCAGTACTTC.